The rows below give T cell receptor beta chains drawn from one sample of a study of blood T cell repertoires in COVID-19. Clones were sequenced by immunoSEQ multiplex PCR, and TCRdb holds only the in-frame ones, with some missing. The sample lists some 150,000 clones, over 80% occurring once. Sequenced material: peripheral blood. The receptors were sampled from a man aged 50 or older with active COVID-19. CDR3s include the opening cysteine and the closing phenylalanine or tryptophan. A D gene is named only where the DNA matches it firmly. A row's size may be missing; if present it is once, few, many or a size class.

d_gene: -; j_gene: TRBJ1-2; abundance: -; v_gene: TRBV6-2/TRBV6-3; CDR3aa: CASSSSTDYGYTF; CDR3nt: TGTGCCAGCAGTTCAAGCACAGACTATGGCTACACCTTC
d_gene: -; j_gene: TRBJ1-5; abundance: -; v_gene: TRBV19; CDR3aa: CASSMWGRGQPQHF; CDR3nt: TGTGCCAGTAGTATGTGGGGGCGCGGTCAGCCCCAGCATTTT
d_gene: TRBD1; j_gene: TRBJ1-1; abundance: -; v_gene: TRBV3-1/TRBV3-2; CDR3aa: CASSYRGGTEAFF; CDR3nt: TGTGCCAGCAGCTACAGGGGAGGCACTGAAGCTTTCTTT
d_gene: -; j_gene: TRBJ1-6; abundance: -; v_gene: TRBV5-4; CDR3aa: CASSLDRYNSPLHF; CDR3nt: TGTGCCAGCAGCTTGGACCGGTATAATTCACCCCTCCACTTT
d_gene: -; j_gene: TRBJ2-5; abundance: -; v_gene: TRBV6-5; CDR3aa: CASSKSWSGETQYF; CDR3nt: TGTGCCAGCAGCAAAAGTTGGAGCGGGGAGACCCAGTACTTC
d_gene: -; j_gene: TRBJ2-3; abundance: -; v_gene: TRBV5-6; CDR3aa: CASSFGSTPDTQYF; CDR3nt: TGTGCCAGCAGCTTCGGGAGTACCCCAGATACGCAGTATTTT
d_gene: -; j_gene: TRBJ2-3; abundance: few; v_gene: TRBV5-1; CDR3aa: CASSLGSAFRADTQYF; CDR3nt: TGCGCCAGCAGCTTGGGGTCAGCATTCAGGGCAGATACGCAGTATTTT
d_gene: -; j_gene: TRBJ1-2; abundance: once; v_gene: TRBV6-5; CDR3aa: CASSYSGSPYGYTF; CDR3nt: TGTGCCAGCAGTTACTCTGGCAGTCCCTATGGCTACACCTTC
d_gene: -; j_gene: TRBJ2-7; abundance: -; v_gene: TRBV18; CDR3aa: CASSPPHLYEQYF; CDR3nt: TGTGCCAGCTCACCCCCACACCTCTACGAGCAGTACTTC
d_gene: -; j_gene: TRBJ1-2; abundance: -; v_gene: TRBV6-2/TRBV6-3; CDR3aa: CASSPELNYGYTF; CDR3nt: TGTGCCAGCAGTCCGGAACTAAACTATGGCTACACCTTC
d_gene: TRBD2; j_gene: TRBJ2-1; abundance: -; v_gene: TRBV9; CDR3aa: CASSESGGASYNEQFF; CDR3nt: TGTGCCAGCAGCGAAAGCGGGGGGGCCTCCTACAATGAGCAGTTCTTC
d_gene: -; j_gene: TRBJ1-2; abundance: -; v_gene: TRBV7-7; CDR3aa: CASSSPPKAVNGYTF; CDR3nt: TGTGCTAGCAGCTCCCCGCCCAAGGCGGTTAATGGCTACACCTTC
d_gene: -; j_gene: TRBJ1-2; abundance: -; v_gene: TRBV10-2; CDR3aa: CASSESGRVNYGYTF; CDR3nt: TGCGCCAGCAGTGAGTCGGGCAGGGTGAACTATGGCTACACCTTC
d_gene: TRBD1; j_gene: TRBJ2-6; abundance: -; v_gene: TRBV10-3; CDR3aa: CATGTGSSGANVLTF; CDR3nt: TGTGCCACGGGGACAGGGAGCTCTGGGGCCAACGTCCTGACTTTC
d_gene: TRBD1; j_gene: TRBJ1-1; abundance: -; v_gene: TRBV12-5; CDR3aa: CASGLEGQGNSFF; CDR3nt: TGTGCTAGTGGTTTGGAGGGACAGGGTAATTCTTTCTTT
d_gene: -; j_gene: TRBJ1-3; abundance: -; v_gene: TRBV19; CDR3aa: CASTPSTAILSGNTIYF; CDR3nt: TGTGCCAGTACCCCTTCGACAGCCATACTCTCTGGAAACACCATATATTTT
d_gene: -; j_gene: TRBJ1-1; abundance: -; v_gene: TRBV5-4; CDR3aa: CASRLDSPNAEAFF; CDR3nt: TGTGCCAGCAGACTCGACAGCCCCAATGCTGAAGCTTTCTTT
d_gene: TRBD2; j_gene: TRBJ2-3; abundance: -; v_gene: TRBV6-6; CDR3aa: CASILGGGPRTDTQYF; CDR3nt: TGTGCCAGCATATTGGGCGGGGGGCCGCGCACAGATACGCAGTATTTT
d_gene: -; j_gene: TRBJ1-1; abundance: once; v_gene: TRBV12-5; CDR3aa: CASGLGGVTEAFF; CDR3nt: TGTGCTAGTGGTTTAGGGGGAGTCACTGAAGCTTTCTTT
d_gene: -; j_gene: TRBJ1-2; abundance: -; v_gene: TRBV30; CDR3aa: CAWSVQGTRRNYGYTF; CDR3nt: TGTGCCTGGAGTGTACAAGGGACAAGGCGAAACTATGGCTACACCTTC
d_gene: TRBD1; j_gene: TRBJ2-7; abundance: -; v_gene: TRBV4-1; CDR3aa: CASSHNRDSPFYEQYF; CDR3nt: TGCGCCAGCAGCCACAACCGGGACAGCCCCTTCTACGAGCAGTACTTC
d_gene: -; j_gene: TRBJ1-6; abundance: -; v_gene: TRBV5-1; CDR3aa: CASSLVGTSNSPLHF; CDR3nt: TGCGCCAGCAGCTTGGTAGGGACAAGTAATTCACCCCTCCACTTT
d_gene: TRBD1; j_gene: TRBJ1-5; abundance: -; v_gene: TRBV5-1; CDR3aa: CASSLEPGQGGGQPQHF; CDR3nt: TGCGCCAGCAGCTTGGAACCGGGACAGGGGGGCGGACAGCCCCAGCATTTT
d_gene: -; j_gene: TRBJ1-5; abundance: -; v_gene: TRBV6-6; CDR3aa: CASSYPTEYSNQPQHF; CDR3nt: TGTGCCAGCAGTTACCCTACAGAATATAGCAATCAGCCCCAGCATTTT
d_gene: TRBD2; j_gene: TRBJ2-3; abundance: -; v_gene: TRBV9; CDR3aa: CASSAKGTSGGPPSTDTQYF; CDR3nt: TGTGCCAGCAGCGCGAAGGGGACTAGCGGGGGCCCGCCGAGCACAGATACGCAGTATTTT
d_gene: -; j_gene: TRBJ2-2; abundance: -; v_gene: TRBV27; CDR3aa: CASSLLGLGELFF; CDR3nt: TGTGCCAGCAGTTTGCTCGGACTCGGGGAGCTGTTTTTT